Each of the 9 T cell receptor beta chains below was sequenced from the same sample in a study of sequential checkpoint blockade in melanoma. TCRdb keeps only in-frame clones here, not all; method: immunoSEQ multiplex PCR. This table holds about 1,700 clones, more than 60% found once. Treatment noted: randomized to nivolumab then ipilimumab (arm A) or the reverse (arm B). This specimen was CD8+ T cells sorted from blood (inferred from file names), taken from a patient given nivolumab and ipilimumab in sequence. The origin of the receptors is a human donor with melanoma.

The CDR3 loop is CASRGGEQYF. CDR3 in DNA: TGTGCCAGCAGGGGGGGGGAGCAGTACTTC. This sequence joins TRBV28 and TRBJ2-7; 7 bases are shared with TRBD2. The CDR3 consists of 10 residues. Unmatched junction bases numbered 0, after V lost 6 bases and J lost 7 bases. The germline gives CDR1 MDHEN, CDR2 SYDVKM.

This clone was detected once. The chain combines TRBV19 with TRBJ2-7, with 7 bases lining up with TRBD2. CDR1 LNHDA and CDR2 SQIVND come from the germline V gene (reference sequence). The CDR3 contains 11 residues. With V trimmed by 8 bases and J by 5 bases, 3 bases remained unmatched. The CDR3 region is CASHGTNEQYF. Written as DNA, the CDR3 is TGTGCCAGTCACGGGACTAACGAGCAGTACTTC.

The chain employs TRBV11-3 and TRBJ2-1; 9 nucleotides match TRBD2. This CDR3 is 17 amino acids long. Per the germline V gene, CDR1 is SGHNT and CDR2 is YENEEA. J lost 2 bases, V lost 5 bases, and 10 bases had no gene match. CDR3 sequence reads: CASSLTAGGGAYNEQFF. In nucleotides, the CDR3 is TGTGCCAGCAGCCTAACCGCCGGCGGGGGGGCCTACAATGAGCAGTTCTTC.

This clone was counted once. The chain recombines TRBV14 with TRBJ1-2, with 7 nucleotides matching TRBD1. CDR1 and CDR2 (germline): SGHDN, FVKESK. V shed 4 bases, J shed 0 bases, and the junction held 8 bases outside the gene matches. The CDR3 covers 16 residues. The CDR3 DNA reads TGTGCCAGCAGCCCCTGGACAGGCCTCGCTAACTATGGCTACACCTTC. Translation gives CASSPWTGLANYGYTF. The full variable domain, its missing parts supplied by reference TRBV14 and TRBJ1-2, is EAGVTQFPSHSVIEKGQTVTLRCDPISGHDNLYWYRRVMGKEIKFLLHFVKESKQDESGMPNNRFLAERTGGTYSTLKVQPAELEDSGVYFCASSPWTGLANYGYTFGSGTRLTVV.

The V call is TRBV9, the J call TRBJ1-2; 10 bases align to TRBD1. The junction had 10 bases not matched to a gene; V was cut back by 4 bases and J by 7 bases. There are 15 residues in the CDR3. Per germline, CDR1 SGDLS and CDR2 YYNGEE. The DNA of the CDR3 is TGTGCCAGCAGCTACAGACAGGGGGCAAATAGTGGCTACACCTTC. Its translation is CASSYRQGANSGYTF.

The rearrangement joins TRBV9 to TRBJ1-2; 9 nucleotides line up with TRBD1. The CDR3 runs to 12 residues. Germline loops: CDR1 SGDLS, CDR2 YYNGEE. The V and J ends lost 3 bases and 7 bases, in that order; junction bases with no gene match: 1. CDR3 protein: CASSGTGVGYTF. DNA of the CDR3: TGTGCCAGCAGCGGGACAGGGGTTGGCTACACCTTC. Full variable domain (missing parts from reference TRBV9 and TRBJ1-2): DSGVTQTPKHLITATGQRVTLRCSPRSGDLSVYWYQQSLDQGLQFLIQYYNGEERAKGNILERFSAQQFPDLHSELNLSSLELGDSALYFCASSGTGVGYTFGSGTRLTVV.

This clone appeared once. The chain carries TRBV30 and TRBJ2-7; 8 bases match TRBD1. J gave up 0 bases and V 1 base, and 5 bases lay outside the gene matches. Per germline, CDR1 GTSNPN and CDR2 SVGIG (reference sequence). CDR3 size: 15 residues. CDR3 DNA: TGTGCCTGGAGTGAGGGACAGGTCCGCTCCTACGAGCAGTACTTC. It yields the protein CAWSEGQVRSYEQYF.

V is TRBV7-9 and J is TRBJ1-5; D gene ambiguous. Germline V gene data show CDR1 as SEHNR and CDR2 as FQNEAQ (reference sequence). With 4 bases removed from V and 0 bases from J, the gap between germline ends came to 7 bases. The CDR3 totals 14 residues. The CDR3 is CASSSGDSNQPQHF. In nucleotides, the CDR3 is TGTGCCAGCAGCTCGGGAGATAGCAATCAGCCCCAGCATTTT.

The chain recombines TRBV5-1 with TRBJ2-7; tentatively, D is TRBD1 (6 bases). V was pared by 4 bases and J by 2 bases, with 13 bases between. This CDR3 spans 14 amino acids. Germline lookup yields CDR1 SGHRS and CDR2 YFSETQ. The CDR3 reads CASSPDRQTYEQYF. The CDR3, as DNA: TGCGCCAGCAGCCCGGACAGACAAACCTACGAGCAGTACTTC.